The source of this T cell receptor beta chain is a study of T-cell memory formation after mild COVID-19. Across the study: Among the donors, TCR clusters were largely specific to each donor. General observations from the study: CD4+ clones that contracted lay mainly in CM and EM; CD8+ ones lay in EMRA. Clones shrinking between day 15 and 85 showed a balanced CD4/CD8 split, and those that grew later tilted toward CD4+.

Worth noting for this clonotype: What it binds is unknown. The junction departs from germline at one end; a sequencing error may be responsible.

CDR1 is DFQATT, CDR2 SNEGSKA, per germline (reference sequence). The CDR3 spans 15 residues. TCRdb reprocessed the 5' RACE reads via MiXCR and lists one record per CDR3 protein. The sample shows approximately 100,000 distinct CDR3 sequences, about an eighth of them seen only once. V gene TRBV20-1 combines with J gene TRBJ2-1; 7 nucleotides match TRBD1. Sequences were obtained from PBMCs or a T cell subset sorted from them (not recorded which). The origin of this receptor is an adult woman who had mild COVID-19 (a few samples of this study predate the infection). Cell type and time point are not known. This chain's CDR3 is CSARALRGPPNKQFF. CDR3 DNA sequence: TGCAGTGCTAGAGCCCTTAGGGGGCCCCCCAATAAGCAGTTCTTC.